This T cell receptor (beta chain) was sequenced in a study of blood T cell repertoires in COVID-19. Study at large: Nucleic acid was either cDNA or gDNA, and it came from T cells, B-cell-depleted T cells, or PBMCs.

The repertoire was sequenced with immunoSEQ multiplex PCR; TCRdb's copy has only in-frame clones and lacks some. The sample has roughly 200,000 clones, around 80% seen once. V lost 0 bases and J lost 4, with 11 bases in between. CDR1 SGDLS and CDR2 YYNGEE come from the germline V gene. The CDR3 is made up of 15 amino acids. The sequenced sample consisted of peripheral blood. The chain carries TRBV9 and TRBJ2-1; D is unresolved. The receptor was isolated from a woman at least 80 years old with COVID-19, enrolled during active disease. This chain's CDR3 is CASSVAPDPYNEQFF. In DNA, the CDR3 is TGTGCCAGCAGCGTAGCCCCAGATCCGTACAATGAGCAGTTCTTC.